The 20 T cell receptor beta chains reported below all come from one sample, sequenced in a study of control samples from healthy donors and cancer patients. Here immunoSEQ multiplex PCR was the method, and the copy in TCRdb shows in-frame clones only, minus some. Among 390,000 or so clones, 75% to 95% were seen once, and the ten largest hold around 6.8%. The sequenced sample was PBMCs. These receptors all come from a man between 40 and 49 years old with head and neck cancer.

The rearrangement links TRBV19 to TRBJ2-1; D is possibly TRBD2 (5 bases). This CDR3 has 11 amino acids. V lost 11 bases and J 8 bases, leaving 13 bases between the germline ends. CDR1 LNHDA and CDR2 SQIVND come from the germline V gene (reference sequence). The CDR3 loop is CARIRRHEQFF. The DNA for the CDR3 is TGTGCCCGGATTAGGAGGCATGAGCAGTTCTTC.

The rearrangement joins TRBV15 to TRBJ1-2; TRBD1 is a possible D gene (6 bases). The CDR3 has 14 residues. Trimming took off 0 bases at V and 2 bases at J, with 7 bases between the two ends. Germline loops: CDR1 LNHNV, CDR2 YYDKDF (reference sequence). Here the CDR3 DNA reads TGTGCCACCAGCAGAGACACAGGGAACTATGGCTACACCTTC. Protein sequence: CATSRDTGNYGYTF.

This chain uses TRBV11-2 with TRBJ1-1; D is uncertain. V lost 0 bases and J 3 bases, leaving 5 bases between the germline ends. The CDR3 runs to 13 residues. Germline CDR1 and CDR2: SGHAT and FQNNGV. The CDR3 protein is CASSLEVDTEAFF. Written as DNA, the CDR3 is TGTGCCAGCAGCTTAGAAGTAGACACTGAAGCTTTCTTT.

The chain combines TRBV9 with TRBJ1-6, with a weak D call TRBD1 (5 bases). This CDR3 has 14 amino acids. Germline lookup yields CDR1 SGDLS and CDR2 YYNGEE. The ends were cut back, 1 base at V and 4 bases at J, with 6 bases in the middle. For the CDR3, the DNA is TGTGCCAGCAGCGTAAAGGGGTATAATTCACCCCTCCACTTT. Amino acids: CASSVKGYNSPLHF. Filled out from reference TRBV9 and TRBJ1-6, the complete variable domain reads DSGVTQTPKHLITATGQRVTLRCSPRSGDLSVYWYQQSLDQGLQFLIQYYNGEERAKGNILERFSAQQFPDLHSELNLSSLELGDSALYFCASSVKGYNSPLHFGNGTRLTVT.

This rearrangement joins TRBV5-6 to TRBJ2-2; no reliable D call. Trimming stripped 1 base from V and 1 base from J, with 11 bases between. CDR3 size: 16 residues. Germline-derived CDR1 and CDR2 are SGHDT and YYEEEE. CDR3 residues: CASSLLGQQNTGELFF. The CDR3 region has the DNA TGTGCCAGCAGCTTGTTAGGGCAACAGAACACCGGGGAGCTGTTTTTT.

On this clone: The junction departs from germline at one end; a sequencing error may be responsible. The rearrangement uses TRBV7-7 and TRBJ2-2; possible D gene TRBD2, 5 bases. Germline V lookup: CDR1 SSHAT, CDR2 FNYEAQ (reference sequence). The CDR3 length is 16 residues. The CDR3 sequence is CASSSVPITVTGELLF. DNA for the CDR3: TGTGCTAGCAGCTCGGTTCCTATAACCGTCACCGGGGAGCTGCTTTTT.

Only one count was recorded for this clone. The V call is TRBV7-2, the J call TRBJ1-5; TRBD1 agrees at 7 bases. J was trimmed by 2 bases and V by 1 base; bases with no gene match: 5. Germline V gives CDR1 SGHTA, CDR2 FQGNSA. The length of the CDR3 is 16 residues. CDR3 nucleotides: TGTGCCAGCAGCTTAGGCCGCCAGGGGGGCAATCAGCCCCAGCATTTT. It translates to CASSLGRQGGNQPQHF.

This clone came up once. The CDR3 reads CASSGQGATYSNQPQHF. In nucleotides, the CDR3 is TGTGCCAGCAGTGGACAGGGGGCAACGTATAGCAATCAGCCCCAGCATTTT. This chain links TRBV2 with TRBJ1-5; TRBD1 agrees at 10 bases. The V gene end was trimmed by 4 bases and the J gene end by 0 bases; junction bases not matched to a gene: 6. CDR1 and CDR2 from the germline V gene are SNHLY and FYNNEI. CDR3 size: 17 residues.

This chain links TRBV7-3 with TRBJ2-3, with TRBD2 matching over 12 bases. The CDR3 covers 15 residues. The germline gives CDR1 SGHTA, CDR2 FQGTGA. Trimming at V came to 5 bases and at J to 4 bases, leaving 4 bases not matched to a gene. CDR3 residues: CASSLRLAGADTQYF. The CDR3 nucleotides read TGTGCCAGCAGCCTCCGACTAGCGGGGGCAGATACGCAGTATTTT.

The V gene is TRBV6-5, the J gene TRBJ2-7; D may be TRBD1 (5 bases). Trimming shortened V by 0 bases and J by 2 bases, and 14 bases separated the two germline ends. The CDR3 runs 16 residues. CDR1 is MNHEY, CDR2 SVGAGI, per germline. CDR3 sequence: CASSYSSFGRAYEQYF. Written as DNA, the CDR3 is TGTGCCAGCAGTTACTCGAGTTTCGGCAGGGCCTACGAGCAGTACTTC.

V gene TRBV5-1 combines with J gene TRBJ2-1, with TRBD1 matching 7 bases. The CDR3 extends over 15 amino acids. The V and J ends lost 2 bases and 0 bases, in that order; junction bases with no gene match: 2. The V gene's germline CDR1 is SGHRS and CDR2 YFSETQ. CDR3 nucleotide sequence: TGCGCCAGCAGCTTCGGGACAGTCTCCTACAATGAGCAGTTCTTC. This encodes CASSFGTVSYNEQFF.

The chain couples TRBV5-4 to TRBJ1-1, with D uncertain. The CDR3 covers 14 residues. V lost 3 bases and J 5 bases, leaving 14 bases between the germline ends. In germline, CDR1 is SGHNT, CDR2 YYREEE (reference sequence). Written as DNA, the CDR3 is TGTGCCAGCAGCTCCGAAGGAGGTTTAACTGAAGCTTTCTTT. It yields the protein CASSSEGGLTEAFF.

The chain couples TRBV28 to TRBJ1-1, with TRBD1 matching over 8 bases. The CDR3 is 16 amino acids. Per germline, CDR1 MDHEN and CDR2 SYDVKM. Trimming at V came to 1 base and at J to 5 bases, leaving 9 bases not matched to a gene. The CDR3 here is CASSLSPSRGRTEAFF. The CDR3 nucleotides read TGTGCCAGCAGTTTATCCCCCTCCAGGGGGCGTACTGAAGCTTTCTTT.

The chain carries TRBV9 and TRBJ1-6, with D hard to call. The CDR3 extends over 14 amino acids. V lost 8 bases and J 0 bases, leaving 9 bases between the germline ends. Germline-derived CDR1 and CDR2 are SGDLS and YYNGEE. CDR3 sequence: CASSGGSYNSPLHF. The CDR3 DNA reads TGTGCCAGTTCGGGAGGCTCCTATAATTCACCCCTCCACTTT.

A single count supports this clone. CDR3 residues: CSASSRPSSYEQYF. The CDR3 nucleotides read TGCAGTGCTAGTAGCAGGCCCAGCTCCTACGAGCAGTACTTC. V usage is TRBV20-1 and J usage is TRBJ2-7; D not certain. There are 14 residues in the CDR3. Germline values: CDR1 DFQATT, CDR2 SNEGSKA (reference sequence). The germline V and J ends were trimmed by 3 bases and 0 bases, with 12 bases remaining between them.

V and J are TRBV27 and TRBJ2-1; D unclear. The CDR3 totals 15 residues. Between the trimmed V and J ends, which lost 2 bases and 3 bases, there was a span of 11 bases. In germline, CDR1 is MNHEY, CDR2 SMNVEV (reference sequence). The CDR3 nucleotides read TGTGCCAGCAGTTTAATGTCCTCCTACTACAATGAGCAGTTCTTC. Protein product: CASSLMSSYYNEQFF.

CDR3 sequence (DNA): TGTGCCAGCAGTCCCCTAGCGGGACGTTACAATGAGCAGTTCTTC. Its translation is CASSPLAGRYNEQFF. The J gene is TRBJ2-1, the V gene TRBV28; TRBD2 matches at 9 bases. The CDR3 extends over 15 amino acids. CDR1 is MDHEN and CDR2 is SYDVKM in the germline V gene. Trimming at V came to 5 bases and at J to 4 bases, leaving 6 bases not matched to a gene.

V usage is TRBV11-2 and J usage is TRBJ1-1, with D hard to call. Germline loops: CDR1 SGHAT, CDR2 FQNNGV. Trimming stripped 4 bases from V and 3 bases from J, with 3 bases between. The CDR3 is made up of 11 amino acids. The CDR3 nucleotides are TGTGCCAGCAGCTACTACACTGAAGCTTTCTTT. Protein product: CASSYYTEAFF. The whole variable domain, remainder taken from reference TRBV11-2 and TRBJ1-1, is EAGVAQSPRYKIIEKRQSVAFWCNPISGHATLYWYQQILGQGPKLLIQFQNNGVVDDSQLPKDRFSAERLKGVDSTLKIQPAKLEDSAVYLCASSYYTEAFFGQGTRLTVV.

The chain uses TRBV30 and TRBJ1-2; the match to TRBD1 covers 8 bases. Germline CDR1 GTSNPN, CDR2 SVGIG (reference sequence). This CDR3 spans 14 amino acids. The trim removed 3 bases at V and 4 bases at J, leaving 7 bases unmatched. CDR3 residues: CAWRGTGIPYGYTF. Written as DNA, the CDR3 is TGTGCCTGGAGAGGGACAGGCATACCCTATGGCTACACCTTC.

The genes are TRBV5-4 and TRBJ2-3, with TRBD2 matching 12 bases. V shed 4 bases and J 0 bases; nucleotides not matched to a gene: 9. Germline values: CDR1 SGHNT, CDR2 YYREEE (reference sequence). The CDR3 runs 18 residues. The CDR3 protein is CASSLGLAGSSSTDTQYF. The CDR3 bases are TGTGCCAGCAGCCTGGGACTAGCGGGTTCTAGTAGCACAGATACGCAGTATTTT. Together with reference TRBV5-4 and TRBJ2-3, the CDR3 gives the full variable domain: ETGVTQSPTHLIKTRGQQVTLRCSSQSGHNTVSWYQQALGQGPQFIFQYYREEENGRGNFPPRFSGLQFPNYSSELNVNALELDDSALYLCASSLGLAGSSSTDTQYFGPGTRLTVL.